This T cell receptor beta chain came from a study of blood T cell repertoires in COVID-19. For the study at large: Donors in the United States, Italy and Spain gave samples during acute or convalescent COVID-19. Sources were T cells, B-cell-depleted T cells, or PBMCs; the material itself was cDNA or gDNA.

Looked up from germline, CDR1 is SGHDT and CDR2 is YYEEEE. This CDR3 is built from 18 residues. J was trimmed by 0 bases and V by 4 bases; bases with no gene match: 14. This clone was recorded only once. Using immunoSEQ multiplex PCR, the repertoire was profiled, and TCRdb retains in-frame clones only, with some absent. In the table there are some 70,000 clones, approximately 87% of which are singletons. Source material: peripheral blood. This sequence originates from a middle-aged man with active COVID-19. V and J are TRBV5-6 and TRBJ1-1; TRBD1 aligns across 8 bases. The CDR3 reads CASSKVPGQALVNTEAFF. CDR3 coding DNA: TGTGCCAGCAGCAAAGTACCGGGACAGGCTTTGGTGAACACTGAAGCTTTCTTT.